The rows below give T cell receptor beta chains drawn from one sample of a study of CD8 T cells in ankylosing spondylitis. MiXCR, run by TCRdb on the 5' RACE reads, gives a single entry per CDR3 protein. The table includes 150,000 or so distinct CDR3 sequences, around 32% detected once. The sequenced material came from synovial fluid, either unsorted or a sorted T cell fraction (not recorded which). The receptors stem from a male donor with ankylosing spondylitis. CDR3s include the opening cysteine and the closing phenylalanine or tryptophan. Each record gives: V gene, CDR3 protein.

>TRBV27
CASSYRGGYGYTF
>TRBV5-1
CASSQRPVTGELFF
>TRBV2
CASSEAVGGPYEQYF
>TRBV10-3
CAISGLAGGYNEQFF
>TRBV7-6
CASSLGGYSSYNEQFF
>TRBV7-9
CASSFSGVADTQYF
>TRBV18
CASSPRTSGQETQYF
>TRBV11-1
CASSFDRKTGTDTQYF
>TRBV29-1
CSVRSQANTEAFF
>TRBV2
CASSEAWSRGRETQYF
>TRBV19
CATGTGVTGELFF
>TRBV28
CASLDSLRAGYTF
>TRBV20-1
CSAISNTAQHF
>TRBV5-1
CASSLVAGGVQRTDTQYF
>TRBV18
CASSTSGQPNQPQHF
>TRBV2
CASSVEGARYGYTF
>TRBV6-6
CASSYSWGGGAGNTIYF
>TRBV20-1
CSASSDSYEQYF
>TRBV20-1
CSARARNSLDSGELFF
>TRBV12-3/TRBV12-4
CASSLRKGIGGELFF
>TRBV3-1
CASSQDTSGSTDTQYF
>TRBV27
CASSAGGRVTF
>TRBV21-1
CASSNSGQPVSAQHF
>TRBV24-1
CATSEATSGSGADTQYF
>TRBV5-6
CASSHYKTGSGTTNEKLFF
>TRBV10-3
CAISEDREKLFF
>TRBV7-2
CVSSLESRGQETQYF
>TRBV6-2/TRBV6-3
CASSGIVGNTEAFF
>TRBV3-1
CASSQDTGAARNTIYF
>TRBV2
CASSHPPGQGRTEAFF
>TRBV27
CASSTRDGTYEQYF
>TRBV29-1
CSVENAADTQYF
>TRBV6-2/TRBV6-3
CASSRQDGYTF
>TRBV5-1
CASSLSDETQYF
>TRBV7-8
CASSLRSGSLTYEQYF
>TRBV7-2
CASSLYRGLATGELFF
>TRBV4-2
CASSNEDWTNTGELFF
>TRBV15
CATSRDYQGAKNIQYF
>TRBV27
CASSLSPGPIYGYTF
>TRBV28
CASSSAGAGSLAKNIQYF
>TRBV5-1
CASSPAAGTSGSQETQYF
>TRBV20-1
CSASRDRANQPQHF
>TRBV6-1
CASRGLAIGTDTQYF